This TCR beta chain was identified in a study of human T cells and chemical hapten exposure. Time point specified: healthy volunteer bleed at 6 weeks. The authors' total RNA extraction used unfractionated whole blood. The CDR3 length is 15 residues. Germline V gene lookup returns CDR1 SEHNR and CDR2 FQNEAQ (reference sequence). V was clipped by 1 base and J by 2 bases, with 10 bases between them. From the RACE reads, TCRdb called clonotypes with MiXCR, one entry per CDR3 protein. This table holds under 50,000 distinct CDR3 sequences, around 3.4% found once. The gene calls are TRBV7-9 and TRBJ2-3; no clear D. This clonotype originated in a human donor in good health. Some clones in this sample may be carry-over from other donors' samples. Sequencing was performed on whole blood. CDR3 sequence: CASSLDVPYTDTQYF. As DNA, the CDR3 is TGTGCCAGCAGCTTAGACGTCCCTTACACAGATACGCAGTATTTT. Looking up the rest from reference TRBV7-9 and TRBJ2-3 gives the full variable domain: DTGVSQNPRHKITKRGQNVTFRCDPISEHNRLYWYRQTLGQGPEFLTYFQNEAQLEKSRLLSDRFSAERPKGSFSTLEIQRTEQGDSAMYLCASSLDVPYTDTQYFGPGTRLTVL.